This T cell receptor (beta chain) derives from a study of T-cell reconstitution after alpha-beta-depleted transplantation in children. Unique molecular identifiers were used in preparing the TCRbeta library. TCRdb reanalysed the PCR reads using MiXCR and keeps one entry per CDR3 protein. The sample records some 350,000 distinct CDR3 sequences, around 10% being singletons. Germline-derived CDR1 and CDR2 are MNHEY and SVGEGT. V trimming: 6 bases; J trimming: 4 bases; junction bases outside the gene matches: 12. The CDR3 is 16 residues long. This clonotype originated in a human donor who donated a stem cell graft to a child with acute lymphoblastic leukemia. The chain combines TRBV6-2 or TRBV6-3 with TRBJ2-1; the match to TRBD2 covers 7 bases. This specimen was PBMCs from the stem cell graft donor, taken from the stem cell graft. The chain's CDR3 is CASSPQRELWYNEQFF. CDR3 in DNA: TGTGCCAGCAGCCCCCAGCGGGAATTATGGTACAATGAGCAGTTCTTC.